Listed below are T cell receptor beta chains from one sample, sequenced in a study of human T cells and chemical hapten exposure. TCRdb recomputed calls from the RACE reads with MiXCR, one row per CDR3 protein. The profile shows around 74,000 distinct CDR3 sequences, approximately 32% of them singletons. Specimen: whole blood, collected in connection with sensitization to the hapten diphenylcyclopropenone (DPC). Receptors originate from a man aged 35 to 55 with alopecia areata. Some clones in this sample may be carry-over from other donors' samples. CDR3s include the opening cysteine and the closing phenylalanine or tryptophan. A D gene is named only where the DNA matches it firmly.

>TRBV12-3/TRBV12-4|.
CASSESGANVLTF
>TRBV3-1|.
CASSQATTEETQYF
>TRBV5-5|.
CASSLGHGNQPQHF
>TRBV28|.
CASSLEWVGLADTQYF
>TRBV27|.
CASSPLQGNPGELFF
>TRBV28|.
CASSPSIPRGAGGTDTQYF
>TRBV9|.
CASSLRSASYEQYF
>TRBV6-1|.
CAGREDSYNEQFF
>TRBV9|.
CASSVGTDSKQPQHF
>TRBV6-6|.
CASSYPSGRGEKLFF
>TRBV29-1|.
CSVRPTGNTEAFF
>TRBV12-3/TRBV12-4|.
CASSLGDQPQHF
>TRBV11-2|TRBD1
CASSLGQVILTEAFF
>TRBV19|.
CASADSLNTGELFF
>TRBV11-2|.
CASSLDDYGYTF
>TRBV5-1|.
CASSLVAETDTQYF
>TRBV15|TRBD2
CATSRAGLAGGGDEQFF
>TRBV28|.
CATASAGRNIQYF
>TRBV11-1|TRBD1
CASSPEVGTGTEAFF
>TRBV5-1|.
CASSTGIRNEKLFF
>TRBV7-8|.
CASSLANVKETQYF
>TRBV28|.
CASSLGGARKETQYF